The clone carrying this T cell receptor beta chain was seen only once. Its antigen is unknown. This record belongs to a study of long-term antiretroviral therapy in people with HIV. Study-wide results and limits: All blood samples came from the years 2004 to 2017, possibly under older ART regimens.

Running of the v3.0 immunoSEQ assay took place at survey level. Sequencing used immunoSEQ multiplex PCR; TCRdb keeps in-frame clones, though not all of them. The sample lists about 20,000 clones; 86% were seen once. The receptor was isolated from a man aged 60 to 75 with HIV. The sequencing here drew on unsorted PBMCs, taken 1.3 years after starting antiretroviral therapy.

The CDR3 nucleotides are TGCAGCGAGAACTATGGCTACACCTTC. Translation gives CSENYGYTF. The V gene is TRBV29-1, the J gene TRBJ1-2; D remains ambiguous. V lost 7 bases and J lost 2, with 2 bases in between. The CDR3 has 9 amino acids. Germline V gives CDR1 SQVTM, CDR2 ANQGSEA.